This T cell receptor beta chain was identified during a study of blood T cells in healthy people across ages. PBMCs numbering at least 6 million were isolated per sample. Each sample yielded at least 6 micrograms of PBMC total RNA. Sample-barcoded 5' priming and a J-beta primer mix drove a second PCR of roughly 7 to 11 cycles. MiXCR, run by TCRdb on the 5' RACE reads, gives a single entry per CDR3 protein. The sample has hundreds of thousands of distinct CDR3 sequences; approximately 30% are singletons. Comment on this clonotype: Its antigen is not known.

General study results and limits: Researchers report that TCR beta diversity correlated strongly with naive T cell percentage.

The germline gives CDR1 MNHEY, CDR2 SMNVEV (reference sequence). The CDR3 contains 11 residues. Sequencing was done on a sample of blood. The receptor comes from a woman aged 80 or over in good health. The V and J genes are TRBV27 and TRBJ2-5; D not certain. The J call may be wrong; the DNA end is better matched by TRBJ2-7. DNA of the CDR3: TGTGCCAGCAGTCCTGGAGCCGAGCAGTACTTC. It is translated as CASSPGAEQYF.